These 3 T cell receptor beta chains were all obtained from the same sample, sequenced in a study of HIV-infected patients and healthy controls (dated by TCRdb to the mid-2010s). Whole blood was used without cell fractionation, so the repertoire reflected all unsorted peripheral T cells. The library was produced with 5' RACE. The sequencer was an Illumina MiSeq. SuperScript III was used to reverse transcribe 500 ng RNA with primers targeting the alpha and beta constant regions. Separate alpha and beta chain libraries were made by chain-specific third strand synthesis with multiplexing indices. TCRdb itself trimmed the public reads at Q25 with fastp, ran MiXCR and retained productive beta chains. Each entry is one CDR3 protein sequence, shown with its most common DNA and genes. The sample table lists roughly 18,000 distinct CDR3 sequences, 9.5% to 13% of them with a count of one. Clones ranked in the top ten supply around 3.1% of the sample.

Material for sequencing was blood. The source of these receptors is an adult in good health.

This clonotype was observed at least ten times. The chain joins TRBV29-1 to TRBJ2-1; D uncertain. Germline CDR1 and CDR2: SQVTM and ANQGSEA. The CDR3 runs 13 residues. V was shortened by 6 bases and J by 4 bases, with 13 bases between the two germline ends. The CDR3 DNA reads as TGCAGCGTCCTTCCCATGGGTTACAATGAGCAGTTCTTC. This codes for CSVLPMGYNEQFF.

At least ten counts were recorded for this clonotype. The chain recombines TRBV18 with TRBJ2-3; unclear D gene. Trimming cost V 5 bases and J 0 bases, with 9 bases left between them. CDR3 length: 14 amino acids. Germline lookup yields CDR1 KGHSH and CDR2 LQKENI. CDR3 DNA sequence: TGTGCCAGCTCAACAAGGATTAGCACAGATACGCAGTATTTT. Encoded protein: CASSTRISTDTQYF.

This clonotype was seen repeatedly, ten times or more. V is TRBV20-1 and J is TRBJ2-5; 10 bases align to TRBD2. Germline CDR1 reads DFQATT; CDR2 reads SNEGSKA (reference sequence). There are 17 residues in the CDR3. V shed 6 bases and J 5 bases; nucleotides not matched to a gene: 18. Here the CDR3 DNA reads TGCAGTGCAGCAGCGGTAGCGGGAGGAGATCCCAATGAGACCCAGTACTTC. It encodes CSAAAVAGGDPNETQYF.